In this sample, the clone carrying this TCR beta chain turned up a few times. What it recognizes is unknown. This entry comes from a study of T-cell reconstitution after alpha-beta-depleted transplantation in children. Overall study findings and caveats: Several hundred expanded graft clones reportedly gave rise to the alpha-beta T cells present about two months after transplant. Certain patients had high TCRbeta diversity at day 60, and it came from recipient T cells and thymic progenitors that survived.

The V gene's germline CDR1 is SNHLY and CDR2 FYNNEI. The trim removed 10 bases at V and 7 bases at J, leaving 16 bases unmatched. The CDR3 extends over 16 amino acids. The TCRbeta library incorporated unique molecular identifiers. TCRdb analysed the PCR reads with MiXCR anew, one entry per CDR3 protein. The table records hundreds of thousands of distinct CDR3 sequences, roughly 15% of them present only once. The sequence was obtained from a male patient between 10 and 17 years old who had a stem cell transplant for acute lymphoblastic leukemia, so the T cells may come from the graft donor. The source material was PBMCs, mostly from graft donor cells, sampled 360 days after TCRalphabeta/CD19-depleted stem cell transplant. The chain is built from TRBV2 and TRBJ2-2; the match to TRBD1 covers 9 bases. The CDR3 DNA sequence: TGTGCCACCGGAAAAGGGACAGGGAGACCGGTCGGGGAGCTGTTTTTT. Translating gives CATGKGTGRPVGELFF. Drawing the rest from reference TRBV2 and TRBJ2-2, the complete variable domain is EPEVTQTPSHQVTQMGQEVILRCVPISNHLYFYWYRQILGQKVEFLVSFYNNEISEKSEIFDDQFSVERPDGSNFTLKIRSTKLEDSAMYFCATGKGTGRPVGELFFGEGSRLTVL.